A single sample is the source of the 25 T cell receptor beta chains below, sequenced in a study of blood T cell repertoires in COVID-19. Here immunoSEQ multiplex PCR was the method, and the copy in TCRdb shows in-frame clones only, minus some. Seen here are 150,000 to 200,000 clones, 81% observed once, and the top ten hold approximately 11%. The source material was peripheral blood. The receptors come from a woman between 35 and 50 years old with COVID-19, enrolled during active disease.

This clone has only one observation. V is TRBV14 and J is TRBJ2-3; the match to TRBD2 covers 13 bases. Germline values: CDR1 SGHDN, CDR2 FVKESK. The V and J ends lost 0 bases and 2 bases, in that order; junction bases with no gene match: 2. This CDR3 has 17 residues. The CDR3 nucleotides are TGTGCCAGCAGCCAAGAGGGACTAGCGGGGTACACAGATACGCAGTATTTT. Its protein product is CASSQEGLAGYTDTQYF. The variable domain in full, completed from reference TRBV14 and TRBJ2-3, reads EAGVTQFPSHSVIEKGQTVTLRCDPISGHDNLYWYRRVMGKEIKFLLHFVKESKQDESGMPNNRFLAERTGGTYSTLKVQPAELEDSGVYFCASSQEGLAGYTDTQYFGPGTRLTVL.

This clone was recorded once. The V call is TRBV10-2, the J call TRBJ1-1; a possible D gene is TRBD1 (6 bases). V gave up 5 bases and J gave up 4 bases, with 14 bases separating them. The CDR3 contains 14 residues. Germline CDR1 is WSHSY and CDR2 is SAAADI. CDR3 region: CASSSTGFRTEAFF. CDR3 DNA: TGCGCCAGCAGTTCCACAGGGTTTCGCACTGAAGCTTTCTTT.

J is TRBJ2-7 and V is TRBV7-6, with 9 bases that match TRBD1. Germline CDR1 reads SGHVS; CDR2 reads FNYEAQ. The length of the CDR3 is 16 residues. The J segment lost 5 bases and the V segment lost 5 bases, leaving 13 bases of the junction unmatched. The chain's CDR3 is CASSPRTGGVVDEQYF. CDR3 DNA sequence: TGTGCCAGCAGCCCTCGTACAGGGGGCGTGGTCGACGAGCAGTACTTC.

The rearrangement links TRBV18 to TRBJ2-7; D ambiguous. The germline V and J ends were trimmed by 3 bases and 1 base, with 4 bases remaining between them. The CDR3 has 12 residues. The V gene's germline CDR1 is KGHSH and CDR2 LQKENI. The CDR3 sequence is CASSPHSYEQYF. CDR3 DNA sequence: TGTGCCAGCTCACCCCATTCCTACGAGCAGTACTTC.

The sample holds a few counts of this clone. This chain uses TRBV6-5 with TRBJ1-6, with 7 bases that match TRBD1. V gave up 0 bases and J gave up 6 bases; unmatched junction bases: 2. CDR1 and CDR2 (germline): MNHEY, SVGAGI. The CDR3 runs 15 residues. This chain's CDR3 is CASSYSRQGNSPLHF. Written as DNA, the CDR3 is TGTGCCAGCAGTTACTCGAGACAGGGTAATTCACCCCTCCACTTT.

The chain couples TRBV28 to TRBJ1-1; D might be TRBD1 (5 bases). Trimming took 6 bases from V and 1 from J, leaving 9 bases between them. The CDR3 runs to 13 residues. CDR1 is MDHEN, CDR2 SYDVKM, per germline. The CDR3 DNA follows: TGTGCCAGCAGCACCGGACAGAACACTGAAGCTTTCTTT. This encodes CASSTGQNTEAFF.

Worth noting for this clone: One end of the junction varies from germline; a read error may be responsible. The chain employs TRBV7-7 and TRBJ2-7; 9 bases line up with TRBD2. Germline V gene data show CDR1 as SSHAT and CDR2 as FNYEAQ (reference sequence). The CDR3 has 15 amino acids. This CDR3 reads CASSLAAGGNYEQYF. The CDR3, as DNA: TGTGCTAGCAGCTTAGCGGCGGGAGGGAACTACGAGCAGTACTTC. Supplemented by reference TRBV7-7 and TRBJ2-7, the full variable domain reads GAGVSQSPRYKVTKRGQDVTLRCDPISSHATLYWYQQALGQGPEFLTYFNYEAQPDKSGLPSDRFSAERPEGSISTLTIQRTEQRDSAMYRCASSLAAGGNYEQYFGPGTRLTVT.

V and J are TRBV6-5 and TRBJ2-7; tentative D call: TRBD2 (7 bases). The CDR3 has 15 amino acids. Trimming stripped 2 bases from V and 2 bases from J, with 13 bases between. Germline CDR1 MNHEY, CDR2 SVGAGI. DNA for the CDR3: TGTGCCAGCAGTTACGACAGAGGGGGGGCCTACGAGCAGTACTTC. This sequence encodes CASSYDRGGAYEQYF.

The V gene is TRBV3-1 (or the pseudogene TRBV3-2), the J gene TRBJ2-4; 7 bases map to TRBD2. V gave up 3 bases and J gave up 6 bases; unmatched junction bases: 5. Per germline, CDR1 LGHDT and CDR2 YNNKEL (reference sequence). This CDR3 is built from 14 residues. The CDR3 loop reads CASSQGGSSNIQYF. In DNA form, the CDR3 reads TGTGCCAGCAGCCAGGGCGGGAGTTCAAACATTCAGTACTTC.

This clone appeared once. For the CDR3, the DNA is TGTGCCTGGGTGTCATCTGGGGCCAACGTCCTGACTTTC. It codes for CAWVSSGANVLTF. This rearrangement joins TRBV30 to TRBJ2-6, with D unclear. V dropped 5 bases and J dropped 1 base, with 6 bases sitting between them. The CDR3 totals 13 residues. CDR1 and CDR2 from the germline V gene are GTSNPN and SVGIG (reference sequence).

Written as DNA, the CDR3 is TGTGCCAGCAGCGCCCGGGACAAGAATTCACCCCTCCACTTT. Residues: CASSARDKNSPLHF. V gene TRBV3-1 (or the pseudogene TRBV3-2) combines with J gene TRBJ1-6, with D tentatively TRBD1 (6 bases). The CDR3 spans 14 residues. V was clipped by 5 bases and J by 7 bases, with 12 bases between them. Per the germline V gene, CDR1 is LGHDT and CDR2 is YNNKEL (reference sequence).

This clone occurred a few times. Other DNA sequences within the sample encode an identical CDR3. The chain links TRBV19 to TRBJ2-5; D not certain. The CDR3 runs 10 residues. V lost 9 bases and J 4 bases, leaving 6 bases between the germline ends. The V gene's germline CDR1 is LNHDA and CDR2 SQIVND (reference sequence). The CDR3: CASRGETQYF. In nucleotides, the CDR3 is TGTGCCAGCCGCGGAGAGACCCAGTACTTC.

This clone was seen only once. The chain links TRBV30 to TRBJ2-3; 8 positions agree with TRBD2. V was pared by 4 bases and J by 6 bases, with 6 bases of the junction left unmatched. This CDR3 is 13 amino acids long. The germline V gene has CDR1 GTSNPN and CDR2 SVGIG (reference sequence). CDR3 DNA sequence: TGTGCCTGGATCGGCGGGAGGCCGGATACGCAGTATTTT. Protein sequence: CAWIGGRPDTQYF.

The CDR3 spells CASSGKLDRANSPLHF. CDR3 coding DNA: TGCGCCAGCAGCGGAAAGTTGGACAGGGCTAATTCACCCCTCCACTTT. The chain is built from TRBV5-1 and TRBJ1-6; 8 bases are shared with TRBD1. The CDR3 spans 16 residues. Germline CDR1 SGHRS, CDR2 YFSETQ. V trimming: 4 bases; J trimming: 6 bases; junction bases outside the gene matches: 9. The whole variable domain, remainder taken from reference TRBV5-1 and TRBJ1-6, is KAGVTQTPRYLIKTRGQQVTLSCSPISGHRSVSWYQQTPGQGLQFLFEYFSETQRNKGNFPGRFSGRQFSNSRSEMNVSTLELGDSALYLCASSGKLDRANSPLHFGNGTRLTVT.

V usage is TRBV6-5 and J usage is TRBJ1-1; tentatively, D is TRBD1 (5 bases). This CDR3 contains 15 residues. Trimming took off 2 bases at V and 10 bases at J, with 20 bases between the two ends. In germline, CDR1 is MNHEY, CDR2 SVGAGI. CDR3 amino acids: CASSYGSGSGGSAFF. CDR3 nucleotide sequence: TGTGCCAGCAGTTACGGTAGCGGAAGTGGGGGTTCAGCTTTCTTT.

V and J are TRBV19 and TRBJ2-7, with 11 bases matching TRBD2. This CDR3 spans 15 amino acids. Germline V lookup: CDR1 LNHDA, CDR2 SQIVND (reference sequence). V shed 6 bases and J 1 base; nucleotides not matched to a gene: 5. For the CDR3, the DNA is TGTGCCAGTAGGCCGGGACTAGCGGAGTCCTACGAGCAGTACTTC. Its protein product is CASRPGLAESYEQYF.

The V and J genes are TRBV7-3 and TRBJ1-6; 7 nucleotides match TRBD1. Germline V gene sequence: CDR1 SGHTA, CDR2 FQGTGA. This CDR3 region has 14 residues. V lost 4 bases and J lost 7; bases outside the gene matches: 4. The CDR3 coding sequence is TGTGCCAGCAGCTCGGGACAGCCCAATTCACCCCTCCACTTT. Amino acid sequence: CASSSGQPNSPLHF.

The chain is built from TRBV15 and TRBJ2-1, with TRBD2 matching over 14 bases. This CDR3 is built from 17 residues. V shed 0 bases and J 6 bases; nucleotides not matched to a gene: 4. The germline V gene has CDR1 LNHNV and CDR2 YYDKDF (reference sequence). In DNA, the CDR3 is TGTGCCACCAGCAGAGATCCTGGGACTAGCGGGAGCAATGAGCAGTTCTTC. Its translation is CATSRDPGTSGSNEQFF.

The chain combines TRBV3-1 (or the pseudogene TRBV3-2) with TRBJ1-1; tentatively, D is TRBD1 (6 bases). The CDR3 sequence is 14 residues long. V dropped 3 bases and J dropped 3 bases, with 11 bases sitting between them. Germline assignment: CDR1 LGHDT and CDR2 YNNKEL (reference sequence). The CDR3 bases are TGTGCCAGCAGCCATGGGACACGGTACACTGAAGCTTTCTTT. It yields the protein CASSHGTRYTEAFF.

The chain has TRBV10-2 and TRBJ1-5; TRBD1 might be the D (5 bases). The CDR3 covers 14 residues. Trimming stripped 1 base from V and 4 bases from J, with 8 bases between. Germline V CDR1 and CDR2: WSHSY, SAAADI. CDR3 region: CASSEWGGNQPQHF. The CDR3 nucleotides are TGCGCCAGCAGTGAGTGGGGGGGGAATCAGCCCCAGCATTTT.

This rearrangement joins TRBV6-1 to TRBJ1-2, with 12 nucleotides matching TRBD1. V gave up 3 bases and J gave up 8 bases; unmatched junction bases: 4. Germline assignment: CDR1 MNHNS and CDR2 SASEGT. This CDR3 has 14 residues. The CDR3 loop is CASSDRDRGRGYTF. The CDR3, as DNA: TGTGCCAGCAGTGACCGGGACAGGGGGCGAGGCTACACCTTC.

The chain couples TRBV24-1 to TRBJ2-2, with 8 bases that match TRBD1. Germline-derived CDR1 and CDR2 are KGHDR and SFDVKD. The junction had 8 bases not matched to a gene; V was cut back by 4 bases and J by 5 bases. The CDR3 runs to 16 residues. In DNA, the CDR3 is TGTGCCACCAGTGACCCACTCAGGGGGCTGACCGGGGAGCTGTTTTTT. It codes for CATSDPLRGLTGELFF.

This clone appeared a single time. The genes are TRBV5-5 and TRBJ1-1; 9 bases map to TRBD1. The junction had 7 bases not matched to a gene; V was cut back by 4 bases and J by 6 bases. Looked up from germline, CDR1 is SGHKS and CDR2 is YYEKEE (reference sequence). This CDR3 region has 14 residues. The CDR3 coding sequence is TGTGCCAGCAGCAGTACAGGGGGCGAGGCTGAAGCTTTCTTT. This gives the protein CASSSTGGEAEAFF.

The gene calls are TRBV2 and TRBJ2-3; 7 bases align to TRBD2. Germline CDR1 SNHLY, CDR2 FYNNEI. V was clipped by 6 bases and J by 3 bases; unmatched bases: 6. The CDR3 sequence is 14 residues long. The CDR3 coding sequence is TGTGCCAGCAGCCTGGGAGGGTCGACAGATACGCAGTATTTT. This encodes CASSLGGSTDTQYF.

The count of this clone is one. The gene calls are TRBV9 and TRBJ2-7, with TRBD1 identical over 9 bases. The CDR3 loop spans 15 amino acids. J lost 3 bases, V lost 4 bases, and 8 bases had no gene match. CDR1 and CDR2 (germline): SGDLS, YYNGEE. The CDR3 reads CASSPYGTGSYEQYF. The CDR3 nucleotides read TGTGCCAGCAGCCCGTACGGGACAGGGAGCTACGAGCAGTACTTC.